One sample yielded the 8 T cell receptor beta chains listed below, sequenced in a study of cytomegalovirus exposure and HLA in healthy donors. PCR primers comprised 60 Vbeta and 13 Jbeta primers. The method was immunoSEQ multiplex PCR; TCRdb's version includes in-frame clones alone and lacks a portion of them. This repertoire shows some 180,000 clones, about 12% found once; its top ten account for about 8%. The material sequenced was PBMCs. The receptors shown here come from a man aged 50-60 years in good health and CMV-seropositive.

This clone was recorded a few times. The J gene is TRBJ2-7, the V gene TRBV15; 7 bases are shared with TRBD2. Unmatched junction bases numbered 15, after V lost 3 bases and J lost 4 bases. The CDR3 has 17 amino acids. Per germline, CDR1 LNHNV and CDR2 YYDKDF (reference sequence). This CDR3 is CATSRGSTSDGLYEQYF. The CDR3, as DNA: TGTGCCACCAGCAGGGGGTCTACTAGCGACGGGTTGTACGAGCAGTACTTC.

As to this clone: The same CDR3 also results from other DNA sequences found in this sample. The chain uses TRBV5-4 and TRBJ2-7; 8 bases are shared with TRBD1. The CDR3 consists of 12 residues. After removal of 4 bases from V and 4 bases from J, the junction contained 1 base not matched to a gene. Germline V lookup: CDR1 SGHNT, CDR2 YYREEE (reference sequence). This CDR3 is CASSRQGYEQYV. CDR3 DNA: TGTGCCAGCAGCCGACAGGGGTACGAGCAGTACGTC.

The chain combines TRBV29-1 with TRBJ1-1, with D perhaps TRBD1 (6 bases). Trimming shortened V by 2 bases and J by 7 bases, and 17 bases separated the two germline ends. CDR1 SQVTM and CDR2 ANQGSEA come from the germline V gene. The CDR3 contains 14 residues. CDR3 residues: CSVETTQGKVEAFF. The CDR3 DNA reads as TGCAGCGTTGAAACCACACAGGGAAAAGTTGAAGCTTTCTTT.

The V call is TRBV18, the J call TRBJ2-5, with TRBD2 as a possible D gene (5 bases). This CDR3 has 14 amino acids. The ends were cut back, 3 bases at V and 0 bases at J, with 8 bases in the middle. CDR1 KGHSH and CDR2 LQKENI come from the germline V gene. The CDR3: CASSPRRNQETQYF. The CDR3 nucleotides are TGTGCCAGCTCACCCAGGAGGAACCAAGAGACCCAGTACTTC.

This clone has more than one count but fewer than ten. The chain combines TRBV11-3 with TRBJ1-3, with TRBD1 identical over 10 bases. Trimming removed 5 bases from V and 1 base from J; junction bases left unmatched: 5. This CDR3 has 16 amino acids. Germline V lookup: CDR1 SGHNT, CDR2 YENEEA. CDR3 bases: TGTGCCAGCAGCCCGGGACAGGGGAGGTCTGGAAACACCATATATTTT. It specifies CASSPGQGRSGNTIYF.

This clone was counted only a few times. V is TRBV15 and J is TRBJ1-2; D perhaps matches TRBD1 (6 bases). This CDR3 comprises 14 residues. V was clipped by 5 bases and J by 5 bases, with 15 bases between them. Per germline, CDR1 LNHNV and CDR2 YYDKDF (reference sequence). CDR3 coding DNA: TGTGCCACCAGCCCACCCGAGACAGGATATGGCTACACCTTC. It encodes CATSPPETGYGYTF.

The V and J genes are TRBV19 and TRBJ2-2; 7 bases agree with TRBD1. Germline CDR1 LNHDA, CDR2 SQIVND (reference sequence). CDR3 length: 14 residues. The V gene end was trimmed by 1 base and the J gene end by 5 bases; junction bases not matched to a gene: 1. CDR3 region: CASSIGRGTGELFF. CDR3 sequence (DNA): TGTGCCAGTAGTATAGGCAGGGGGACCGGGGAGCTGTTTTTT.

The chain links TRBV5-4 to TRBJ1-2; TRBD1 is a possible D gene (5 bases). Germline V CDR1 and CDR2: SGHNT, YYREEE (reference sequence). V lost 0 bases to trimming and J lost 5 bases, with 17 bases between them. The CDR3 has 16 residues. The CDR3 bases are TGTGCCAGCAGCTTGGAGTCGGGACTAAGAGGATATGGCTACACCTTC. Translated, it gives CASSLESGLRGYGYTF.